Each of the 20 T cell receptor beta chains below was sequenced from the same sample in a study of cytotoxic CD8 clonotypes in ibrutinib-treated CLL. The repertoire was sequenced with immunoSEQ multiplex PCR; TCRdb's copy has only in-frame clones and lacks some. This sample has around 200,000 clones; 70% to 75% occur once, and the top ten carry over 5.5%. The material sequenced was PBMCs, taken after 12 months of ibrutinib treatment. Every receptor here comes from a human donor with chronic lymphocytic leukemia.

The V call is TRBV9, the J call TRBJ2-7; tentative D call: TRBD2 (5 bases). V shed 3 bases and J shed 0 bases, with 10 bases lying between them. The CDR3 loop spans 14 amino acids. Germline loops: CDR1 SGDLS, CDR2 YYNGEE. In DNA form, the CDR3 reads TGTGCCAGCAGCGGTAGAGGGAACTCCTACGAGCAGTACTTC. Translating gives CASSGRGNSYEQYF.

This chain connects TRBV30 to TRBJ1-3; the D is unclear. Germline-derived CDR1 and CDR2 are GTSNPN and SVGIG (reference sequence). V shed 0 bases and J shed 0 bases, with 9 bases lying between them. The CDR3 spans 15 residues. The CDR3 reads CAWSVWQNSGNTIYF. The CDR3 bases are TGTGCCTGGAGTGTCTGGCAGAACTCTGGAAACACCATATATTTT.

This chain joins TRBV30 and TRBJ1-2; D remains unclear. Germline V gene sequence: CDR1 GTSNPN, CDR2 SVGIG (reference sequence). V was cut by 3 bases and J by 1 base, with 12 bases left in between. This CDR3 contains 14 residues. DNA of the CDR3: TGTGCCTGGAGAGACCGATTTCTTAACTATGGCTACACCTTC. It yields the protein CAWRDRFLNYGYTF.

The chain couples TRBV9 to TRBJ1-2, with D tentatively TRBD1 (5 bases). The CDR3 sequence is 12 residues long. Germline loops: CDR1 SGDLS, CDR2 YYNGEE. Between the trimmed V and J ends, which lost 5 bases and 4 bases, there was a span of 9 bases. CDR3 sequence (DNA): TGTGCCAGCAGGAATCAGGGCTATGGCTACACCTTC. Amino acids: CASRNQGYGYTF.

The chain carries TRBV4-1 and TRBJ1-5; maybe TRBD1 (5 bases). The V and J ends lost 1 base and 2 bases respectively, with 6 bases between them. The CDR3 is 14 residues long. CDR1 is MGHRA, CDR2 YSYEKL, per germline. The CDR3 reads CASSQGRGNQPQHF. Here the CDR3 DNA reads TGCGCCAGCAGCCAAGGCAGGGGCAATCAGCCCCAGCATTTT.

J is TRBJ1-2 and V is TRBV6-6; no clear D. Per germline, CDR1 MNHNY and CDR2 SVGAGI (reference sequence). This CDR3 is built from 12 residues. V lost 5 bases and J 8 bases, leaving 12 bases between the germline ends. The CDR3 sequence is CASSPYGEGYTF. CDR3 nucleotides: TGTGCCAGCAGTCCCTACGGGGAGGGCTACACCTTC.

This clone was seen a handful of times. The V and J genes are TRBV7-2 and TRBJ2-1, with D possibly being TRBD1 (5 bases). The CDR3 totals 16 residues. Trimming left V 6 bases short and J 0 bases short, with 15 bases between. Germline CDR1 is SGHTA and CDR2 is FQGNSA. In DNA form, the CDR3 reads TGTGCCAGCAGGCGCGCAGGGTTAAGCTCCTACAATGAGCAGTTCTTC. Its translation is CASRRAGLSSYNEQFF. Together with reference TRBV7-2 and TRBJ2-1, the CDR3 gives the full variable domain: GAGVSQSPSNKVTEKGKDVELRCDPISGHTALYWYRQSLGQGLEFLIYFQGNSAPDKSGLPSDRFSAERTGGSVSTLTIQRTQQEDSAVYLCASRRAGLSSYNEQFFGPGTRLTVL.

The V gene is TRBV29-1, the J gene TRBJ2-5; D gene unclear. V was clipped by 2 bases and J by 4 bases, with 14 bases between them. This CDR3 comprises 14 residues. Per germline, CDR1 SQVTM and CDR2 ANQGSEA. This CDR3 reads CSVESYANPETQYF. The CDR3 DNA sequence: TGCAGCGTTGAAAGTTATGCCAACCCAGAGACCCAGTACTTC.

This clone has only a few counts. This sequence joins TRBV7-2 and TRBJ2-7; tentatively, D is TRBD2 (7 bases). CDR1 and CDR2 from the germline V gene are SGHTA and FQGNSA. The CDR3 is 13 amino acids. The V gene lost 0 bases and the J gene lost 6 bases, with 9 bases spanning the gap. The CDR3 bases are TGTGCCAGCAGCTTAGCGGGGGGGCCCGAGCAGTACTTC. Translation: CASSLAGGPEQYF.

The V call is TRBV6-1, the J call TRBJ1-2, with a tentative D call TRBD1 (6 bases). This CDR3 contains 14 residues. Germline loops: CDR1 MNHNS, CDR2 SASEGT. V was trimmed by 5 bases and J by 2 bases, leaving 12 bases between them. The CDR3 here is CASSPGGGNYGYTF. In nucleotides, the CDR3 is TGTGCCAGCAGTCCGGGGGGGGGCAACTATGGCTACACCTTC.

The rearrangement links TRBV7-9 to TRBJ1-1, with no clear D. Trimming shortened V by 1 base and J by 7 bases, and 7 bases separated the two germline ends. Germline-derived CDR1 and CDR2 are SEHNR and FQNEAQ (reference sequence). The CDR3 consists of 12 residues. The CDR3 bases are TGTGCCAGCAGCTTAGGGCCTTTTGAAGCTTTCTTT. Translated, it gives CASSLGPFEAFF.

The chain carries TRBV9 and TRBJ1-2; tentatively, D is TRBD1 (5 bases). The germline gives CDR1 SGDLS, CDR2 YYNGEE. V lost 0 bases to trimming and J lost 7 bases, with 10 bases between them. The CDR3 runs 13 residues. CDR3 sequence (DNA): TGTGCCAGCAGCGTAGTCGAGGGGCGTGGCTACACCTTC. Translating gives CASSVVEGRGYTF.

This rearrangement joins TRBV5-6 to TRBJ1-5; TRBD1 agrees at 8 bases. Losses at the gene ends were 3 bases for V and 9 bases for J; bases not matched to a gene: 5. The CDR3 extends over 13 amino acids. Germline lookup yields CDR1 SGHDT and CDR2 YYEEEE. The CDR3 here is CASSYSGGWPQHF. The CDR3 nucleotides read TGTGCCAGCAGCTATTCAGGGGGCTGGCCCCAGCATTTT.

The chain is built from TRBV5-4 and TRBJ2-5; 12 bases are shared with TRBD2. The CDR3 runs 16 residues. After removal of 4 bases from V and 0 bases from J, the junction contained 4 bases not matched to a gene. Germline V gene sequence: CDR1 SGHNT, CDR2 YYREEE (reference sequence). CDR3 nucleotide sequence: TGTGCCAGCAGCGTAACTAGCGGGGGGTACCAAGAGACCCAGTACTTC. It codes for CASSVTSGGYQETQYF.

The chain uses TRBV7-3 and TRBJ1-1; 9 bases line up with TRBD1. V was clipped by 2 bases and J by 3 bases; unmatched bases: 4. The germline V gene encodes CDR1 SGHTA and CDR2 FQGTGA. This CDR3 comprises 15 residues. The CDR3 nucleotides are TGTGCCAGCAGCTTAGGAGGGACAGGGTACACTGAAGCTTTCTTT. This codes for CASSLGGTGYTEAFF.

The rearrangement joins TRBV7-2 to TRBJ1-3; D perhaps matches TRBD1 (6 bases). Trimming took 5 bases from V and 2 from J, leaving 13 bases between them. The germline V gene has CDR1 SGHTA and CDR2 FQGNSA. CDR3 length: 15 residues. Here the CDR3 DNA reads TGTGCCAGCAGCCCGGACAGACCCCCTGGAAACACCATATATTTT. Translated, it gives CASSPDRPPGNTIYF.

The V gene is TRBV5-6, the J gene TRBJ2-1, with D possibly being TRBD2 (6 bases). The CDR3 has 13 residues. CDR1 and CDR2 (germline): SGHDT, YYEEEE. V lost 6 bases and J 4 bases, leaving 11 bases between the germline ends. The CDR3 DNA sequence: TGTGCCAGCACCCGAGGGAGGTACAATGAGCAGTTCTTC. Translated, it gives CASTRGRYNEQFF.

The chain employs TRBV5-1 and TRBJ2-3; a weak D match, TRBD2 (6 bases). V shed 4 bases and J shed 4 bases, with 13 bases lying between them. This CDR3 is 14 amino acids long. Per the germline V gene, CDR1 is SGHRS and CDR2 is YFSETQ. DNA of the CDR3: TGCGCCAGCAGCGCGCAGTGGGGGGCAGATACGCAGTATTTT. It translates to CASSAQWGADTQYF. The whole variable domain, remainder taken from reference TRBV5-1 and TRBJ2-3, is KAGVTQTPRYLIKTRGQQVTLSCSPISGHRSVSWYQQTPGQGLQFLFEYFSETQRNKGNFPGRFSGRQFSNSRSEMNVSTLELGDSALYLCASSAQWGADTQYFGPGTRLTVL.

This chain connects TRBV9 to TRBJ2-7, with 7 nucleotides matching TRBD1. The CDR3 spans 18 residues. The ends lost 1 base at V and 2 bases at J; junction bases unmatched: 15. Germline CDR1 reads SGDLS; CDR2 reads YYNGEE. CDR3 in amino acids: CASSVSFGEIGTAYEQYF. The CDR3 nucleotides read TGTGCCAGCAGCGTATCCTTTGGTGAGATCGGGACAGCCTACGAGCAGTACTTC.

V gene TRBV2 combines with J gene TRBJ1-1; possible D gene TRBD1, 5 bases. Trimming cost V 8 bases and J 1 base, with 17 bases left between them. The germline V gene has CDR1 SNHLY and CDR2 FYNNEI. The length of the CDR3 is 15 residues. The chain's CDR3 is CASRREGQTNTEAFF. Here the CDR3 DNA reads TGTGCCAGCCGAAGGGAAGGACAAACGAACACTGAAGCTTTCTTT. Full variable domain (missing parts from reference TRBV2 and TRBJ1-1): EPEVTQTPSHQVTQMGQEVILRCVPISNHLYFYWYRQILGQKVEFLVSFYNNEISEKSEIFDDQFSVERPDGSNFTLKIRSTKLEDSAMYFCASRREGQTNTEAFFGQGTRLTVV.